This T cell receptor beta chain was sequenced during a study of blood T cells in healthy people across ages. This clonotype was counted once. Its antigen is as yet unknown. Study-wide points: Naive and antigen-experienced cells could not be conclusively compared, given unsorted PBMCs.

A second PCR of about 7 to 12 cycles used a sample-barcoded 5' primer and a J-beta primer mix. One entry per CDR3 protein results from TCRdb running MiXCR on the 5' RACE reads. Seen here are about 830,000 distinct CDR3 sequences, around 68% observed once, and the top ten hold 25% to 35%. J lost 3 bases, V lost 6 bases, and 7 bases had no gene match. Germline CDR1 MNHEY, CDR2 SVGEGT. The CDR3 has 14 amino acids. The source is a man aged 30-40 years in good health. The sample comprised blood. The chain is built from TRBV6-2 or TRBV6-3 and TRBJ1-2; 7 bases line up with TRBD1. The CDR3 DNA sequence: TGTGCCAGCAGGGTGCGGGACAGACACTATGGCTACACCTTC. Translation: CASRVRDRHYGYTF.